This T cell receptor beta chain was retrieved from a study of blood T cell repertoires in COVID-19 (dated by TCRdb to 2019 to 2021). Background on the whole study: The collaborator samples originated in the United States, Italy and Spain and spanned the acute and convalescent phases of COVID-19. HLA class I and class II types, where available, came from metadata supplied by the sample provider rather than from assay-based typing. Nearly every sample came with metadata listing a de-identified subject ID, COVID-19 status, age in years and sex. The dataset comprised deeply sampled blood TCRbeta repertoires from subjects exposed to, actively infected with, or recovered from COVID-19. The repertoires were released in a freely available public database meant as a resource for research on the immune response to SARS-CoV-2. Samples were obtained from the ongoing ImmuneRACE study (first 160 participants) and from about 1,300 subjects provided by 6 global collaborators. The prospective study material was composed of cDNA or gDNA derived from T cells, B-cell-depleted T cells, or PBMCs. Results and caveats for the whole study, not just this receptor: How much clinical and demographic metadata was included differed by source and by participant, and the metadata was provided uncurated.

Whole blood was collected in K2EDTA tubes by collaborating institutions according to the institutions' own protocols. For TCRbeta analysis, collaborators shipped samples in one of three forms: frozen whole blood, isolated PBMCs, or DNA extracted from either of those sample types. The immunoSEQ Assay, a bias-controlled multiplex PCR, was used to amplify TCRbeta CDR3 regions from genomic DNA. In the source study's methods: The number of nucleated cells in each sample was estimated by amplification of reference gene primers within the assay. To quantify the absolute abundance of each unique TCRbeta CDR3 rearrangement, sequence reads were collapsed and filtered. For each sample, productive Simpson clonality was calculated as the square root of Simpson's diversity index across productive rearrangements. Here the immuneACCESS table is served through TCRdb, limited to in-frame sequences with V and J called. Missing clones are a known gap in these copies; in checked studies unresolved V genes cover under half, and the rest lacks a known reason. D and trimming come from the DNA, and the V and J calls and clone size come from that table. This sample has over 95,000 clones in its table, and 75% to 85% of those were observed once. More than 9% of the sample rests with the top ten.

As for this clone: Which antigen it targets is not known. Qualities for individual bases were not recorded, and no much larger clone is one base off.

The germline V gene provides CDR1 LGHNA and CDR2 YSLEER. V ends up 4 bases short and J 13 bases short, with an unmatched junction base count of 5. The CDR3 holds 13 amino acids from the cysteine to the phenylalanine. Only CDR3 DNA is held: 39 bases, read in frame from base 1. Recombination linked TRBV4-3 to TRBJ1-4; TRBD1 aligns with 11 central bases. The receptor was isolated from a human donor in a cohort sampled during active COVID-19. Source material: peripheral blood. The CDR3 loop reads CASSRGGQGGLFF. The sequenced DNA: TGCGCCAGCAGCCGTGGGGGACAGGGGGGACTGTTTTTT.